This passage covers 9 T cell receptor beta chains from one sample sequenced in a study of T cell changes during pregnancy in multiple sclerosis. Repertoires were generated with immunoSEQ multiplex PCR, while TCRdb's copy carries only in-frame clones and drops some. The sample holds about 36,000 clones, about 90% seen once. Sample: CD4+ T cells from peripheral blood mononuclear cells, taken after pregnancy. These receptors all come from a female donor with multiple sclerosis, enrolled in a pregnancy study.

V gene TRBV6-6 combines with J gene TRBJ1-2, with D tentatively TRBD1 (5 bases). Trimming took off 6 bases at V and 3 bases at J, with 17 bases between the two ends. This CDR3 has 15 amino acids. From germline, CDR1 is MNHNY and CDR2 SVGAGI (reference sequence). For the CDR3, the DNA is TGTGCCAGCAGCCCCCGGTCAGGGTCGGACTATGGCTACACCTTC. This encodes CASSPRSGSDYGYTF.

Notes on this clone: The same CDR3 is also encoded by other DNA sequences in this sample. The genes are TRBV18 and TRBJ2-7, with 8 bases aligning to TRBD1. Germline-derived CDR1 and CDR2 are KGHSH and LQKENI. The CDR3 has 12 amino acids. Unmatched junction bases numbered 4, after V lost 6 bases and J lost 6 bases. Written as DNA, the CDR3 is TGTGCCAGCTCCCCGGACAGGGTCGAGCAGTACTTC. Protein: CASSPDRVEQYF.

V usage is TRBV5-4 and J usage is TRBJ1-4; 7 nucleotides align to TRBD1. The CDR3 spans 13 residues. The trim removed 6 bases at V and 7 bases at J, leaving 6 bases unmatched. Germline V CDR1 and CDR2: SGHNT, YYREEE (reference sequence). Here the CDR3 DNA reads TGTGCCAGCAACCTACAGGGGACTGAAAAACTGTTTTTT. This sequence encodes CASNLQGTEKLFF.

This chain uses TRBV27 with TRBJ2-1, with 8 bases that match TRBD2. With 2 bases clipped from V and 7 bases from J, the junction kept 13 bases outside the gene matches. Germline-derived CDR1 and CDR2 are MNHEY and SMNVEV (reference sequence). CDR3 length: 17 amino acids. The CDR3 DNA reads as TGTGCCAGCAGTTTAACACTAGCGGTATTAGGTCAAAATGAGCAGTTCTTC. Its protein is CASSLTLAVLGQNEQFF.

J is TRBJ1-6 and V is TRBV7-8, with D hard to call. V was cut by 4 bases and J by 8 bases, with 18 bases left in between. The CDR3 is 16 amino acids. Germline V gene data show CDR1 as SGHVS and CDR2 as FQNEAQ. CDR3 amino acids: CASSWRGGRPDSPLHF. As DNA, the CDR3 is TGTGCCAGCAGCTGGCGGGGAGGCCGCCCGGATTCACCCCTCCACTTT.

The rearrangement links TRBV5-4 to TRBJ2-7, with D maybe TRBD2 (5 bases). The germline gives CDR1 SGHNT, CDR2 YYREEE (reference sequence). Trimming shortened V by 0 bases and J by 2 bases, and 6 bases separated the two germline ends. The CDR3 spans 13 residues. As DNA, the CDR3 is TGTGCCAGCAGCTTGGGGAGGACCTACGAGCAGTACTTC. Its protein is CASSLGRTYEQYF.

The CDR3 nucleotides read TGTGCCAGCAGTTTAACCCCCTTCGGGACAGGGCGGAATGAGCAGTTCTTC. Its translation: CASSLTPFGTGRNEQFF. The chain uses TRBV27 and TRBJ2-1; 9 nucleotides agree with TRBD1. Trimming at V came to 2 bases and at J to 7 bases, leaving 12 bases not matched to a gene. This CDR3 spans 17 amino acids. The germline V gene encodes CDR1 MNHEY and CDR2 SMNVEV (reference sequence).

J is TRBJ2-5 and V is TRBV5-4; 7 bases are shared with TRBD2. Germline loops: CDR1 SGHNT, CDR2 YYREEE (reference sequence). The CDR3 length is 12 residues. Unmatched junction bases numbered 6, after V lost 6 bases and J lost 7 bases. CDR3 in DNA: TGTGCCAGCAACTCGGGGGGAGCGACCCAGTACTTC. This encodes CASNSGGATQYF.

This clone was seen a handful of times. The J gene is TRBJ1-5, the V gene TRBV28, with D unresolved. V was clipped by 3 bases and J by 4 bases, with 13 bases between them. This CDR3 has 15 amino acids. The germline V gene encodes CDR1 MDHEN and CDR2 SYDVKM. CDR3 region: CASSFPGRGNQPQHF. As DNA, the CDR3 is TGTGCCAGCAGTTTCCCCGGAAGAGGGAATCAGCCCCAGCATTTT.